Listed below are T cell receptor beta chains from one sample, sequenced in a study of response to subunit inactivated influenza vaccine. From the RT-PCR reads, TCRdb called clonotypes with MiXCR, one entry per CDR3 protein. The sample gives 650,000 to 800,000 distinct CDR3 sequences, about 15% of which show up once; approximately 7% is in the top ten. Sequencing was performed on PBMCs from blood, taken 14 to 15 days before vaccination. Receptors originate from a man aged 50-59 years who received an inactivated influenza vaccine. The CDR3 runs from the conserved cysteine through the conserved F or W. The D gene is left open where the match is weak. Rows give clone size only sometimes, using once, few, many, or a class for an expanded clone.

D gene	V gene	clone size	J gene	CDR3 DNA	CDR3 protein
.	TRBV29-1	many	TRBJ2-3	TGCAGCGTTTCGGACGGTACAGATACGCAGTATTTT	CSVSDGTDTQYF
.	TRBV3-1	.	TRBJ2-2	TGTGCCAGCAGCCCGAGGTGGGGAGGCGGGGAGCTGTTTTTT	CASSPRWGGGELFF
TRBD2	TRBV11-2	few	TRBJ2-1	TGTGCCAGCAGCTCAGCGGGAGGAACCTACAATGAGCAGTTCTTC	CASSSAGGTYNEQFF
.	TRBV19	.	TRBJ1-3	TGTGCCAGTAAGGACCTCTCTGGAAACACCATATATTTT	CASKDLSGNTIYF
.	TRBV5-1	few	TRBJ2-7	TGCGCCAGCAGCTTGGCTCTTTCCCCACCCGAGCAGTACTTC	CASSLALSPPEQYF
TRBD1	TRBV28	few	TRBJ1-1	TGTGCCAGCAGTCCCCCGGACAGGGGTACTGAAGCTTTCTTT	CASSPPDRGTEAFF
TRBD2	TRBV27	few	TRBJ2-1	TGTGCCAGCAGCTCCCCGAGGGGTAGCGGGAGGGCTGGCTCCTACAATGAGCAGTTCTTC	CASSSPRGSGRAGSYNEQFF
.	TRBV10-3	.	TRBJ1-3	TGTGCCATCAGGGTGTCATCCTCTGGAAACACCATATATTTT	CAIRVSSSGNTIYF
TRBD2	TRBV7-9	.	TRBJ2-7	TGTGCCAGCAGCCCCCGGCTAGCGGGAGCGTCCTACGAGCAGTACTTC	CASSPRLAGASYEQYF
TRBD1	TRBV6-2/TRBV6-3	few	TRBJ2-2	TGTGCCAGCAGCCACCGACAGGGTGGCGGTGCCGGGGAGCTGTTTTTT	CASSHRQGGGAGELFF
TRBD1	TRBV20-1	few	TRBJ2-5	TGCAGTGCAAAAGATGGACAGGGGGCCCAAGAGACCCAGTACTTC	CSAKDGQGAQETQYF
.	TRBV20-1	.	TRBJ2-2	TGCAGTGCTAGTGACCTGCGAGGCACCGGGGAGCTGTTTTTT	CSASDLRGTGELFF
.	TRBV27	.	TRBJ2-5	TGTGCCAGCAGTCCAAAGCACGGGGACCAGTACTTC	CASSPKHGDQYF
.	TRBV11-2	few	TRBJ2-7	TGTGCCAGCAGCTTAGATCTGGGGGTCTACGAGCAGTACTTC	CASSLDLGVYEQYF
TRBD1	TRBV5-1	few	TRBJ1-1	TGCGCCAGCAGCTTGGGACAGGGGTCGTACGTTTCTGAAGCTTTCTTT	CASSLGQGSYVSEAFF
TRBD2	TRBV4-2	.	TRBJ2-1	TGTGCCAGCAGCCAAGGGGCTAGCGGGAGTATCTCCTACAATGAGCAGTTCTTC	CASSQGASGSISYNEQFF
.	TRBV4-3	many	TRBJ1-1	TGCGCCAGCAGCCAAGTCCAGGCGAACACTGAAGCTTTCTTT	CASSQVQANTEAFF
TRBD1	TRBV11-2	few	TRBJ2-4	TGTGCCAGCAGCTTAGTTAAGGGCAGACAGGGCGGCAAAAACATTCAGTACTTC	CASSLVKGRQGGKNIQYF
.	TRBV5-1	few	TRBJ1-3	TGCGCCAGCAGCTTGCTCGGCGGGGCCAACTCTGGAAACACCATATATTTT	CASSLLGGANSGNTIYF
.	TRBV24-1	.	TRBJ2-3	TGTGCCACCAGCCGTCGAGGGGGCACAGATACGCAGTATTTT	CATSRRGGTDTQYF
.	TRBV4-1	.	TRBJ1-4	TGCGCCAGCAGTAAAGGCGCACTCGCTACTAATGAAAAACTGTTTTTT	CASSKGALATNEKLFF
TRBD1	TRBV6-2/TRBV6-3	.	TRBJ1-5	TGTGCCAGCAGTTTGAACCGGGACAGAGATCAGCCCCAGCATTTT	CASSLNRDRDQPQHF
TRBD2	TRBV29-1	few	TRBJ2-7	TGCAGCGTTGAGGTTCCGGGACTAGAATACGAGCAGTACTTC	CSVEVPGLEYEQYF
TRBD2	TRBV20-1	.	TRBJ2-7	TGCAGTGCTAGAGAGACTAGCGGCTCCTACGAGCAGTACTTC	CSARETSGSYEQYF
.	TRBV5-5	few	TRBJ2-7	TGTGCCAGCAGCTTGGCCGGAAGGGAGTTAAACTACGAGCAGTACTTC	CASSLAGRELNYEQYF
TRBD1	TRBV20-1	few	TRBJ2-5	TGCAGTGCTAGAGATTACCAGGGGGCACAGGAGACCCAGTACTTC	CSARDYQGAQETQYF
.	TRBV12-3/TRBV12-4	few	TRBJ1-5	TGTGCCAGCAGTTTTGGTAGGCGAAGCGGGCCCCAGCATTTT	CASSFGRRSGPQHF
TRBD1	TRBV24-1	many	TRBJ2-1	TGTGCCACCAGGACAGGGGGTAAACACAATGAGCAGTTCTTC	CATRTGGKHNEQFF
TRBD2	TRBV20-1	few	TRBJ2-7	TGCAGTGCTAGGTACCCTTGGGCTAGCGGGGCCTACGAGCAGTACTTC	CSARYPWASGAYEQYF
TRBD1	TRBV27	.	TRBJ2-7	TGTGCCAGCAGTAAAATGGGCGCCGGGACAGGGGTCTACGAGCAGTACTTC	CASSKMGAGTGVYEQYF
.	TRBV7-6	once	TRBJ2-2	TGTGCCAGCGCGGCAGGGAACACCGGGGAGCTGTTTTTT	CASAAGNTGELFF
TRBD1	TRBV24-1	.	TRBJ1-5	TGTGCCACCAGTGACTCCGGGACAGGGCGCGATCAGCCCCAGCATTTT	CATSDSGTGRDQPQHF
.	TRBV27	.	TRBJ2-7	TGTGCCAGCAGTTTATTTCCCGGGATGGGACCTGCTTTGGGCTACGAGCAGTACTTC	CASSLFPGMGPALGYEQYF
TRBD1	TRBV5-8	few	TRBJ1-2	TGTGCCAGCAGCTGGAACCGGGACAGCTATGGCTACACCTTC	CASSWNRDSYGYTF
.	TRBV12-3/TRBV12-4	.	TRBJ1-3	TGTGCCAGCAGTACCTCGGACGCAGTGAGGGGAAACACCATATATTTT	CASSTSDAVRGNTIYF
.	TRBV6-2/TRBV6-3	.	TRBJ2-7	TGTGCCAGCAGCAGTATTGGTGAGGTCTCCTACGAGCAGTACTTC	CASSSIGEVSYEQYF
TRBD1	TRBV6-1	few	TRBJ2-1	TGTGCCAGCAGTGAAAATAGGGACAGGGAGCAGTTCTTC	CASSENRDREQFF